This T cell receptor beta chain was sequenced in a study of blood T cell repertoires in COVID-19. Background on the study: Researchers got acute and convalescent COVID-19 samples from the United States, Italy and Spain. Sample material is recorded as cDNA or gDNA derived from T cells, B-cell-depleted T cells, or PBMCs.

Profiled with immunoSEQ multiplex PCR; TCRdb holds only in-frame clones, not every one. The sample holds over 120,000 clones; around 82% are singletons and the top ten take under 5%. The trim removed 8 bases at V and 2 bases at J, leaving 6 bases unmatched. The germline gives CDR1 GTSNPN, CDR2 SVGIG (reference sequence). The CDR3 is 12 residues long. This sequence originates from a woman between 55 and 75 years old with acute or convalescent COVID-19. The specimen was peripheral blood. This chain links TRBV30 with TRBJ2-7, with 7 bases fitting TRBD2. DNA of the CDR3: TGTGCCGGTGGGAGGGCCCCCTACGAGCAGTACTTC. It specifies CAGGRAPYEQYF.